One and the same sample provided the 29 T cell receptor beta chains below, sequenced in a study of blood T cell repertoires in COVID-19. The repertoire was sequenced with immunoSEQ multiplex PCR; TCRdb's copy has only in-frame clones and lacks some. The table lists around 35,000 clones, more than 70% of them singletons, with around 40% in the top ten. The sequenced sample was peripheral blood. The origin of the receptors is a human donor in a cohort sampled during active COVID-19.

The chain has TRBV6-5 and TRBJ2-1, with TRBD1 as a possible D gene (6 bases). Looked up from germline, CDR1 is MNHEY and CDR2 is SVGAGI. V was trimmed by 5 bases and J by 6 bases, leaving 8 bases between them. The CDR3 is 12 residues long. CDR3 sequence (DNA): TGTGCCAGCAGTCTGACAGGCAATGAGCAGTTCTTC. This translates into CASSLTGNEQFF.

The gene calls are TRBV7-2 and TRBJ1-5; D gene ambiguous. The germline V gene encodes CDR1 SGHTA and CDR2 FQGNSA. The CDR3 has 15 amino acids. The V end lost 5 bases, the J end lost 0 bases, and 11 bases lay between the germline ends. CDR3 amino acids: CASSPGAHSNQPQHF. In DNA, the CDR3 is TGTGCCAGCAGCCCCGGAGCTCATAGCAATCAGCCCCAGCATTTT.

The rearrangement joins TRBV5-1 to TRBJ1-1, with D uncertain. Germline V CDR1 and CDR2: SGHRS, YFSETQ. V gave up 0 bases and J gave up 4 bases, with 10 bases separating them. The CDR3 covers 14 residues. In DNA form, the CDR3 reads TGCGCCAGCAGCTTGGCGGACTTGGGCACTGAAGCTTTCTTT. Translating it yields CASSLADLGTEAFF.

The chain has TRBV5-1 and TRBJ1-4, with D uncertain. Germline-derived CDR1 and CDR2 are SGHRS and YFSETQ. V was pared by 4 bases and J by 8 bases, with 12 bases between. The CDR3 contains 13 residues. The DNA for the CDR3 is TGCGCCAGCAGCCTCCAGGTACAGGAAAAACTGTTTTTT. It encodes CASSLQVQEKLFF.

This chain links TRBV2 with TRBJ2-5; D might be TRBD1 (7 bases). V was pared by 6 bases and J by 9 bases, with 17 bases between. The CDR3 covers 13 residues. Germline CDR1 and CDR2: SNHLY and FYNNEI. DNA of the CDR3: TGTGCCAGCAGGTCAGGGGGGCAAGGGTCCCAGTACTTC. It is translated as CASRSGGQGSQYF.

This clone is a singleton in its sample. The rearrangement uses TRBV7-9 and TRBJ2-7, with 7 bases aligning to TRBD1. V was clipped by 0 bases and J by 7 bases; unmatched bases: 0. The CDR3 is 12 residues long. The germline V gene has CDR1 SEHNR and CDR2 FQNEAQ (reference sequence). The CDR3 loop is CASSLADREQYF. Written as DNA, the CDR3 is TGTGCCAGCAGCTTAGCGGACAGGGAGCAGTACTTC.

DNA for the CDR3: TGTGCCAGCAGCTTAGGCGGACAGTCGTGGGAGCTGTTTTTT. It specifies CASSLGGQSWELFF. The V call is TRBV7-9, the J call TRBJ2-2; a possible D gene is TRBD1 (6 bases). This CDR3 has 14 amino acids. Trimming left V 1 base short and J 9 bases short, with 12 bases between. Germline lookup yields CDR1 SEHNR and CDR2 FQNEAQ (reference sequence).

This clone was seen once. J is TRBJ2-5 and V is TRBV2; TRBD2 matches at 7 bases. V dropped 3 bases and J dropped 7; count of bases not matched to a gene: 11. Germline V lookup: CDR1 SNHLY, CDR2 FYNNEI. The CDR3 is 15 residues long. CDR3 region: CASSDVGTTNWTQYF. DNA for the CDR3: TGTGCCAGCAGTGATGTGGGGACTACGAACTGGACCCAGTACTTC.

CDR3 residues: CSVDEGGTDTQYF. In DNA form, the CDR3 reads TGCAGCGTTGATGAAGGGGGTACAGATACGCAGTATTTT. The V gene is TRBV29-1, the J gene TRBJ2-3; D may be TRBD1 (6 bases). The CDR3 totals 13 residues. In germline, CDR1 is SQVTM, CDR2 ANQGSEA. Trimming pared 3 bases from V and 3 bases from J, leaving 10 bases between.

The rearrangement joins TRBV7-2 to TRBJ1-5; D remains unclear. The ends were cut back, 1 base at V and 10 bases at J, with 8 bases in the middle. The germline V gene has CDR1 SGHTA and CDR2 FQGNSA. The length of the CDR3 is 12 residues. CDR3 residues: CASSLGAGPQHF. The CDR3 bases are TGTGCCAGCAGCTTAGGGGCGGGCCCCCAGCATTTT.

CDR3 sequence: CASSRASGGLGDEQFF. The CDR3 coding sequence is TGCGCCAGCAGCCGAGCTAGCGGGGGGCTCGGGGATGAGCAGTTCTTC. V and J are TRBV5-1 and TRBJ2-1; 11 nucleotides line up with TRBD2. Germline CDR1 is SGHRS and CDR2 is YFSETQ. The junction had 11 bases not matched to a gene; V was cut back by 4 bases and J by 8 bases. The CDR3 is 16 amino acids. The full variable domain, rest sourced from reference TRBV5-1 and TRBJ2-1, is KAGVTQTPRYLIKTRGQQVTLSCSPISGHRSVSWYQQTPGQGLQFLFEYFSETQRNKGNFPGRFSGRQFSNSRSEMNVSTLELGDSALYLCASSRASGGLGDEQFFGPGTRLTVL.

The CDR3 is CASSLAPSGGAYEQYF. CDR3 coding DNA: TGCGCCAGCAGCTTGGCCCCTAGCGGGGGTGCCTACGAGCAGTACTTC. The chain has TRBV5-1 and TRBJ2-7; TRBD2 aligns across 10 bases. The CDR3 runs 16 residues. Germline CDR1 reads SGHRS; CDR2 reads YFSETQ. Unmatched junction bases numbered 5, after V lost 0 bases and J lost 2 bases. The entire variable domain, with the rest obtained from reference TRBV5-1 and TRBJ2-7, is as follows: KAGVTQTPRYLIKTRGQQVTLSCSPISGHRSVSWYQQTPGQGLQFLFEYFSETQRNKGNFPGRFSGRQFSNSRSEMNVSTLELGDSALYLCASSLAPSGGAYEQYFGPGTRLTVT.

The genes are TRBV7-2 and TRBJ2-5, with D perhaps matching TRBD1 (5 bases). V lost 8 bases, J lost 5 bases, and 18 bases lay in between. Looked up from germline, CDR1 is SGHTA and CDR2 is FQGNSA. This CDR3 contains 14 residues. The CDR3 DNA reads TGTGCCAGCTCCACCCGACAGTTCCGGGAGACCCAGTACTTC. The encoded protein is CASSTRQFRETQYF. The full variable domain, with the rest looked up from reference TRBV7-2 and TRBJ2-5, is GAGVSQSPSNKVTEKGKDVELRCDPISGHTALYWYRQSLGQGLEFLIYFQGNSAPDKSGLPSDRFSAERTGGSVSTLTIQRTQQEDSAVYLCASSTRQFRETQYFGPGTRLLVL.

CDR3 bases: TGTGCCAGCAGCTTAGGGGGCCTTAATGAAAAACTGTTTTTT. This codes for CASSLGGLNEKLFF. V and J are TRBV7-2 and TRBJ1-4, with D perhaps TRBD1 (5 bases). The CDR3 is made up of 14 amino acids. The V gene's germline CDR1 is SGHTA and CDR2 FQGNSA. V lost 1 base and J 4 bases, leaving 7 bases between the germline ends.

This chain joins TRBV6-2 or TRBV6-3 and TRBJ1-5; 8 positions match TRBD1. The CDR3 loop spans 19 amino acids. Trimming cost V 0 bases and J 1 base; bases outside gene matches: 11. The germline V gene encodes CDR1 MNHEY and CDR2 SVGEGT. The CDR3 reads CASSYSKPGTGLSNQPQHF. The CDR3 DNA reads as TGTGCCAGCAGTTACTCAAAACCCGGGACAGGACTAAGCAATCAGCCCCAGCATTTT.

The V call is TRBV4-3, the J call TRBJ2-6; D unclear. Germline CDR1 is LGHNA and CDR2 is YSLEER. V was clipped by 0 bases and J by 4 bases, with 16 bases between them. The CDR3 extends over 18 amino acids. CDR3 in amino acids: CASSQEAPGVAGANVLTF. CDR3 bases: TGCGCCAGCAGCCAAGAAGCCCCAGGTGTTGCCGGGGCCAACGTCCTGACTTTC.

CDR3 bases: TGTGCCAGTAGTCTCGGACTAGCGGGCCAAGAGACCCAGTACTTC. Translation: CASSLGLAGQETQYF. The gene calls are TRBV19 and TRBJ2-5; 11 bases fit TRBD2. From germline, CDR1 is LNHDA and CDR2 SQIVND (reference sequence). The trim removed 5 bases at V and 1 base at J, leaving 3 bases unmatched. This CDR3 has 15 residues.

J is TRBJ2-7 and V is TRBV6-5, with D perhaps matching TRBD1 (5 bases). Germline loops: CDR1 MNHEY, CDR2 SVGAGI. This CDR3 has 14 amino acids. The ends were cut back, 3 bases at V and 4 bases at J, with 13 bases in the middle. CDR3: CASSYDKGRYEQYF. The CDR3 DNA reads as TGTGCCAGCAGTTATGATAAGGGGCGGTACGAGCAGTACTTC.

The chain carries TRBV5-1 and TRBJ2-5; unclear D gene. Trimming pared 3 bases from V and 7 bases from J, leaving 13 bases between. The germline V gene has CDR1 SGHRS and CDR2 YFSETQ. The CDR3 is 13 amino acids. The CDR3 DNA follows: TGCGCCAGCAGCTCTTGGAGTCGAGGGACCCAGTACTTC. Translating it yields CASSSWSRGTQYF.

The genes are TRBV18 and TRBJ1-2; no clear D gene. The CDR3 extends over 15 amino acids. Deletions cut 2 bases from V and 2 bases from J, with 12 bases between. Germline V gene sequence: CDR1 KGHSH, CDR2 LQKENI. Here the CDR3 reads CASSPMVTPNYGYTF. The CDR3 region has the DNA TGTGCCAGCTCACCAATGGTGACACCCAACTATGGCTACACCTTC.

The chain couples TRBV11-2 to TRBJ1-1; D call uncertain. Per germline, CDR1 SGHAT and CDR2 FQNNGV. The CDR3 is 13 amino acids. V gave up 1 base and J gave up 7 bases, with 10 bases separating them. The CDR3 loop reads CASSLVLGSEAFF. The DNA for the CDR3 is TGTGCCAGCAGCTTAGTGTTGGGGAGTGAAGCTTTCTTT.

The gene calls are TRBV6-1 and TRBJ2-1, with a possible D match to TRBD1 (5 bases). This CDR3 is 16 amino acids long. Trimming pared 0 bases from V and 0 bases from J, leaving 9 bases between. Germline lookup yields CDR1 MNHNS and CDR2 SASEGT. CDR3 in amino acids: CASSEARTISYNEQFF. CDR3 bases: TGTGCCAGCAGTGAAGCGCGGACAATCTCCTACAATGAGCAGTTCTTC.

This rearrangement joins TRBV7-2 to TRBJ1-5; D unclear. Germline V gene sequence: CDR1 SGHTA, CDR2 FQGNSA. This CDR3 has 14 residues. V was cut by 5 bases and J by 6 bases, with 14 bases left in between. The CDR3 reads CASSPREGSQPQHF. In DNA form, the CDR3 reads TGTGCCAGCAGCCCCCGCGAAGGGAGTCAGCCCCAGCATTTT.

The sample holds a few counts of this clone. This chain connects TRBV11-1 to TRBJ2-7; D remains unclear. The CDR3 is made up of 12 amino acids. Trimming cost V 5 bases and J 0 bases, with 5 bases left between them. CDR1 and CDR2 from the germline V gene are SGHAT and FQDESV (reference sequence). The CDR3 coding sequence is TGTGCCAGCAGCCTTAGCTCCTACGAGCAGTACTTC. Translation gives CASSLSSYEQYF.

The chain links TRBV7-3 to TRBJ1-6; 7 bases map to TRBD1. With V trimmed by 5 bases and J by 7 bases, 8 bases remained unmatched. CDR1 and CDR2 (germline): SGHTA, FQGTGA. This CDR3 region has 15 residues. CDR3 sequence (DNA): TGTGCCAGCAGCGCGATCTCGGGACAGAATTCACCCCTCCACTTT. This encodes CASSAISGQNSPLHF.

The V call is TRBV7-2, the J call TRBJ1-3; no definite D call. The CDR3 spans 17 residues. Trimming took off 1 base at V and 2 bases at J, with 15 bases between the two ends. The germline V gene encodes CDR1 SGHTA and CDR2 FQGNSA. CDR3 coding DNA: TGTGCCAGCAGCTTAGTTAGACGACCCAGCGCTGGAAACACCATATATTTT. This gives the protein CASSLVRRPSAGNTIYF.

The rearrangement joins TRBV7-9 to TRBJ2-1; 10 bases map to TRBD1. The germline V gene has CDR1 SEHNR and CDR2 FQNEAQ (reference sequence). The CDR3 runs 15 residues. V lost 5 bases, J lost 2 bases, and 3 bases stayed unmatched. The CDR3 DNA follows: TGTGCCAGCAGCCGGGGACAGGGGACCTACAATGAGCAGTTCTTC. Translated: CASSRGQGTYNEQFF. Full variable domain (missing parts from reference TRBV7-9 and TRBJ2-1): DTGVSQNPRHKITKRGQNVTFRCDPISEHNRLYWYRQTLGQGPEFLTYFQNEAQLEKSRLLSDRFSAERPKGSFSTLEIQRTEQGDSAMYLCASSRGQGTYNEQFFGPGTRLTVL.

The CDR3, as DNA: TGTGCCAGCAGCTTGAGTTTAGGACAGAAATCTGGAAACACCATATATTTT. Protein sequence: CASSLSLGQKSGNTIYF. The chain links TRBV5-5 to TRBJ1-3; TRBD1 might be the D (6 bases). Trimming removed 1 base from V and 1 base from J, with 15 bases in between. The CDR3 extends over 17 amino acids. CDR1 and CDR2 (germline): SGHKS, YYEKEE (reference sequence).

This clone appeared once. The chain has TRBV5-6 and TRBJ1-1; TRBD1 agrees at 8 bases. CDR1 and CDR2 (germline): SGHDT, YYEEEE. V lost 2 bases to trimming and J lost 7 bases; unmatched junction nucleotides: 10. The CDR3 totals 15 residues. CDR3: CASSLVDRAGNEAFF. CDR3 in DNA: TGTGCCAGCAGCTTAGTGGACAGGGCGGGAAATGAAGCTTTCTTT.